Each of the 11 T cell receptor beta chains below was sequenced from the same sample in a study of T-cell reconstitution after alpha-beta-depleted transplantation in children. Unique molecular identifiers tagged the TCRbeta library. TCRdb itself ran the PCR reads through MiXCR, one entry per CDR3 protein. The sample lists about a million distinct CDR3 sequences, 25% to 30% occurring once. Sequenced here: PBMCs, mostly from graft donor cells, sampled 360 days after TCRalphabeta/CD19-depleted stem cell transplant. These TCRs come from a boy younger than two who had a stem cell transplant for SCID, so the T cells may come from the graft donor.

The genes are TRBV2 and TRBJ2-7; D ambiguous. Deletions cut 5 bases from V and 3 bases from J, with 14 bases between. The germline CDR1 and CDR2 sequences are SNHLY and FYNNEI. CDR3 length equals 14 residues. The CDR3 reads CASSKGVGDYEQYF. DNA for the CDR3: TGTGCCAGCAGTAAGGGCGTAGGAGACTACGAGCAGTACTTC.

V and J are TRBV5-1 and TRBJ2-1; tentatively, D is TRBD1 or TRBD2 (5 bases each). This CDR3 has 16 residues. V shed 5 bases and J shed 7 bases, with 22 bases lying between them. CDR1 is SGHRS, CDR2 YFSETQ, per germline. The CDR3 loop is CASRVSSGLALNEQFF. As DNA, the CDR3 is TGCGCCAGCAGGGTTTCTTCAGGGCTAGCATTGAATGAGCAGTTCTTC.

The rearrangement links TRBV12-3 or TRBV12-4 to TRBJ2-1; the D gene could be TRBD1 or TRBD2 (5 bases each). The CDR3 covers 15 residues. The V end lost 3 bases, the J end lost 5 bases, and 14 bases lay between the germline ends. The CDR3 loop is CASSFGRESHNEQFF. CDR3 in DNA: TGTGCCAGCAGTTTTGGCAGGGAGTCCCACAATGAGCAGTTCTTC.

DNA for the CDR3: TGTGCCAGCATTCCTACAAACTACAATGAGCAGTTCTTC. Translating gives CASIPTNYNEQFF. V is TRBV12-3 or TRBV12-4 and J is TRBJ2-1; D is unclear. This CDR3 has 13 amino acids. V was cut by 7 bases and J by 3 bases, with 10 bases left in between.

This clonotype was found a few times. The rearrangement joins TRBV12-3 or TRBV12-4 to TRBJ2-7; D not resolved. There are 14 residues in the CDR3. V dropped 3 bases and J dropped 3 bases, with 12 bases sitting between them. CDR3 bases: TGTGCCAGCAGTTTCAGTCGGGCCGACTACGAGCAGTACTTC. Its translation: CASSFSRADYEQYF.

This clonotype occurred a few times. The genes are TRBV12-3 or TRBV12-4 and TRBJ1-5; a weak D match, TRBD1 (6 bases). This CDR3 spans 15 amino acids. V was shortened by 5 bases and J by 5 bases, with 16 bases between the two germline ends. CDR3 protein: CASSGTGGGDQPQHF. The CDR3 DNA reads TGTGCCAGCAGTGGGACGGGGGGCGGGGATCAGCCCCAGCATTTT.

This clonotype was picked up many times. This chain links TRBV4-1 with TRBJ2-2; TRBD2 might be the D (6 bases). The germline V gene has CDR1 MGHRA and CDR2 YSYEKL. V shed 2 bases and J shed 0 bases, with 10 bases lying between them. The CDR3 runs to 16 residues. CDR3 protein: CASSQLAVTNTGELFF. DNA for the CDR3: TGCGCCAGCAGCCAATTAGCGGTAACGAACACCGGGGAGCTGTTTTTT.

The chain combines TRBV20-1 with TRBJ2-1; possibly TRBD1 for D (5 bases). Germline lookup yields CDR1 DFQATT and CDR2 SNEGSKA (reference sequence). V was pared by 0 bases and J by 9 bases, with 9 bases between. The CDR3 loop spans 12 amino acids. This CDR3 is CSARDWGFEQFF. The CDR3 nucleotides read TGCAGTGCTAGAGATTGGGGCTTTGAGCAGTTCTTC.

The V call is TRBV6-1, the J call TRBJ1-6; 9 bases are shared with TRBD1. V was pared by 6 bases and J by 1 base, with 1 base of the junction left unmatched. CDR3 length: 15 residues. Germline V gene data show CDR1 as MNHNS and CDR2 as SASEGT. For the CDR3, the DNA is TGTGCCAGCAGCGGACAGGGGTCCTATAATTCACCCCTCCACTTT. It specifies CASSGQGSYNSPLHF.

The rearrangement joins TRBV11-2 to TRBJ2-3; 8 bases line up with TRBD2. V lost 4 bases and J lost 8; bases outside the gene matches: 20. The CDR3 totals 18 residues. CDR1 is SGHAT and CDR2 is FQNNGV in the germline V gene. The CDR3 nucleotides are TGTGCCAGCAGCTCCCTCAGGGTTGCGGGGGGCCTTGGGGGTACGCAGTATTTT. Amino acid sequence: CASSSLRVAGGLGGTQYF.

V and J are TRBV6-2 or TRBV6-3 and TRBJ2-7, with 8 bases fitting TRBD1. V dropped 7 bases and J dropped 2; count of bases not matched to a gene: 1. The CDR3 contains 12 residues. Germline loops: CDR1 MNHEY, CDR2 SVGEGT. CDR3 DNA sequence: TGTGCCAGCATGGACAGGGCCTACGAGCAGTACTTC. This codes for CASMDRAYEQYF.